This TCR beta chain was sequenced in a study of response to subunit inactivated influenza vaccine. Points from the study as a whole: Authors suggested seasonal influenza vaccinations each recruit few new T cells.

V was clipped by 0 bases and J by 7 bases, with 11 bases between them. Germline CDR1 is SGDLS and CDR2 is YYNGEE. This CDR3 is built from 14 residues. A word on this clonotype: The target antigen is unknown.

From the RT-PCR reads, TCRdb called clonotypes with MiXCR, one entry per CDR3 protein. The sample has fewer than 550,000 distinct CDR3 sequences, around 25% seen once. This receptor was identified in a man aged 50 or older who received an inactivated influenza vaccine. The input for sequencing was CD4+ T cells sorted from PBMCs, taken 4 to 6 days after vaccination. V usage is TRBV9 and J usage is TRBJ2-4; D tentatively fits TRBD1 or TRBD2 (5 bases each). The CDR3 reads CASSVDGRDNIQYF. The CDR3 DNA sequence: TGTGCCAGCAGCGTAGACGGACGGGACAACATTCAGTACTTC.